A selection of T cell receptor beta chains follows, all from one sample in a study of shared clonotypes between healthy human individuals. TCRdb keeps only in-frame clones here, not all; method: immunoSEQ multiplex PCR. The repertoire consists of some 2.3 million clones, with 85% to 95% occurring once and the leading ten covering 0.39%. The sequenced sample was naive CD4+ T cells from PBMCs. The origin of the receptors is a man aged 18 to 35 in good health. Some clones in this sample may be carry-over from other donors' samples. The CDR3 runs from the conserved cysteine through the conserved F or W. The D gene is left open where the match is weak. Size is omitted from some rows. Given values are once, few, many or a class for expanded clones.

j_gene | d_gene | len | abundance | v_gene | CDR3aa | CDR3nt
TRBJ1-2 | - | 12 | - | TRBV29-1 | CSVDYGSYGYTF | TGCAGCGTTGACTATGGAAGTTATGGCTACACCTTC
TRBJ2-1 | TRBD1 | 16 | - | TRBV28 | CASSFSRQGVMNEQFF | TGTGCCAGCAGTTTCAGCCGACAGGGGGTGATGAATGAGCAGTTCTTC
TRBJ2-1 | TRBD2 | 14 | - | TRBV6-1 | CASSETSGRAAAFF | TGTGCCAGCAGTGAAACTAGCGGGAGGGCCGCTGCGTTCTTC
TRBJ2-7 | TRBD1 | 15 | once | TRBV7-2 | CASSLVGQGPYEQYF | TGTGCCAGCAGCTTAGTGGGACAGGGGCCCTATGAGCAGTACTTC
TRBJ2-1 | - | 17 | - | TRBV4-1 | CASSQDIDRLSYNEQFF | TGCGCCAGCAGCCAAGATATCGACAGGCTCTCCTACAATGAGCAGTTCTTC
TRBJ1-2 | - | 12 | once | TRBV7-2 | CASSFMSYGYTF | TGTGCCAGCAGCTTCATGAGCTATGGCTACACCTTC
TRBJ2-5 | TRBD1 | 14 | - | TRBV28 | CASSPGTGRETQYF | TGTGCCAGCAGCCCCGGGACAGGGCGAGAGACCCAGTACTTC
TRBJ1-4 | - | 13 | - | TRBV6-4 | CASSDREGEKLFF | TGTGCCAGCAGTGACAGGGAGGGTGAAAAACTGTTTTTT
TRBJ2-5 | - | 11 | - | TRBV20-1 | CSAPKRGTQYF | TGCAGTGCTCCCAAACGTGGGACCCAGTACTTC
TRBJ2-1 | - | 14 | - | TRBV7-6 | CASSLSPAGHEQFF | TGTGCCAGCAGCTTAAGCCCAGCGGGCCATGAGCAGTTCTTC
TRBJ2-3 | TRBD2 | 14 | - | TRBV27 | CASRLAGFTDTQYF | TGTGCCAGCAGACTAGCGGGGTTCACAGATACGCAGTATTTT
TRBJ1-1 | - | 13 | - | TRBV2 | CASRTAGNTEAFF | TGTGCCAGCAGGACGGCAGGCAACACTGAAGCTTTCTTT
TRBJ2-3 | - | 14 | - | TRBV28 | CASSTQQGEDTQYF | TGTGCCAGCAGTACCCAACAGGGAGAAGATACGCAGTATTTT
TRBJ2-7 | - | 14 | - | TRBV11-2 | CASSLVRGRYEQYF | TGTGCCAGCAGCTTAGTACGGGGTAGATACGAGCAGTACTTC
TRBJ2-2 | TRBD1 | 14 | once | TRBV5-1 | CASTGQGLTGELFF | TGCGCCAGCACGGGACAGGGGTTGACCGGGGAGCTGTTTTTT
TRBJ2-1 | TRBD2 | 14 | - | TRBV7-6 | CASITSGIHNEQFF | TGTGCCAGCATCACTAGCGGGATTCACAATGAGCAGTTCTTC
TRBJ2-5 | - | 16 | - | TRBV7-7 | CASSPDHSTLQETQYF | TGTGCCAGCAGCCCCGACCATAGCACCCTCCAAGAGACCCAGTACTTC
TRBJ2-7 | - | 14 | - | TRBV27 | CASSLSKDFPPQYF | TGTGCCAGCAGTTTATCAAAGGACTTCCCTCCGCAGTACTTC
TRBJ2-7 | TRBD1 | 15 | - | TRBV18 | CASSPEDRDPYEQYF | TGTGCCAGCTCACCAGAGGACAGGGATCCGTACGAGCAGTACTTC
TRBJ1-1 | - | 13 | - | TRBV6-1 | CASSWVGDTEAFF | TGTGCCAGCAGTTGGGTGGGGGACACTGAAGCTTTCTTT
TRBJ2-7 | TRBD1 | 15 | - | TRBV13 | CASSTLRTGSYEQYF | TGTGCCAGCAGCACCTTACGGACAGGCTCCTACGAGCAGTACTTC
TRBJ1-1 | - | 17 | - | TRBV5-8 | CASSRNPSRGGHTEAFF | TGTGCCAGCAGCCGGAACCCCTCCAGGGGTGGGCACACTGAAGCTTTCTTT
TRBJ2-7 | TRBD2 | 15 | once | TRBV7-7 | CASSSGLAGTDEQYF | TGTGCCAGCAGCTCCGGACTAGCGGGAACGGACGAGCAGTACTTC
TRBJ2-3 | - | 14 | - | TRBV7-8 | CASSLDARTDTQYF | TGTGCCAGCAGCTTAGACGCAAGAACAGATACGCAGTATTTT
TRBJ1-2 | TRBD1 | 18 | - | TRBV11-2 | CASSPLGTGHSTNYGYTF | TGTGCCAGCAGCCCTCTTGGGACAGGGCACTCGACTAACTATGGCTACACCTTC
TRBJ1-1 | - | 13 | - | TRBV29-1 | CSVEVTSGTEAFF | TGCAGCGTTGAAGTAACCTCGGGGACTGAAGCTTTCTTT
TRBJ1-2 | - | 11 | - | TRBV19 | CASSSNYGYTF | TGTGCCAGTAGTTCTAACTATGGCTACACCTTC